Below are 14 T cell receptor beta chains sequenced from a single sample in a study of cytomegalovirus exposure and HLA in healthy donors. PCR amplification relied on 60 Vbeta primers (plus 13 Jbeta primers). Measured with immunoSEQ multiplex PCR; TCRdb has only the in-frame clones, and not every one. This table holds about 150,000 clones, 80% to 85% found once. The specimen was PBMCs. These receptors originate from a boy under 10 years old in good health and CMV-seronegative.

The gene calls are TRBV11-1 and TRBJ2-1; 7 nucleotides align to TRBD2. The CDR3 consists of 17 residues. The germline gives CDR1 SGHAT, CDR2 FQDESV (reference sequence). With 0 bases clipped from V and 4 bases from J, the junction kept 9 bases outside the gene matches. In nucleotides, the CDR3 is TGTGCCAGCAGCTTAGCCCCCCCTAGCGGAGCATACAATGAGCAGTTCTTC. Translation gives CASSLAPPSGAYNEQFF. Looking up the rest from reference TRBV11-1 and TRBJ2-1 gives the full variable domain: EAEVAQSPRYKITEKSQAVAFWCDPISGHATLYWYRQILGQGPELLVQFQDESVVDDSQLPKDRFSAERLKGVDSTLKIQPAELGDSAMYLCASSLAPPSGAYNEQFFGPGTRLTVL.

The chain recombines TRBV9 with TRBJ2-3, with D maybe TRBD2 (6 bases). V gave up 4 bases and J gave up 1 base, with 16 bases separating them. CDR1 and CDR2 from the germline V gene are SGDLS and YYNGEE. The CDR3 consists of 16 residues. CDR3 sequence reads: CASSLGTVPGTDTQYF. The CDR3 nucleotides are TGTGCCAGCAGCCTCGGGACTGTTCCGGGCACAGATACGCAGTATTTT.

V gene TRBV19 combines with J gene TRBJ2-1; 11 bases are shared with TRBD2. There are 16 residues in the CDR3. V gave up 10 bases and J gave up 8 bases; unmatched junction bases: 16. Germline V gene sequence: CDR1 LNHDA, CDR2 SQIVND (reference sequence). The CDR3 protein is CATTGYSGGAFDEQFF. The CDR3 bases are TGTGCCACGACGGGATATAGCGGGGGGGCTTTCGATGAGCAGTTCTTC. The entire variable domain, with the rest obtained from reference TRBV19 and TRBJ2-1, is as follows: DGGITQSPKYLFRKEGQNVTLSCEQNLNHDAMYWYRQDPGQGLRLIYYSQIVNDFQKGDIAEGYSVSREKKESFPLTVTSAQKNPTAFYLCATTGYSGGAFDEQFFGPGTRLTVL.

The chain uses TRBV19 and TRBJ1-5, with D possibly TRBD1 on 5 matching bases. From germline, CDR1 is LNHDA and CDR2 SQIVND (reference sequence). Trimming removed 6 bases from V and 6 bases from J, with 24 bases in between. The CDR3 loop spans 17 amino acids. Here the CDR3 reads CASRPLLGGRDSQPQHF. Here the CDR3 DNA reads TGTGCCAGTAGACCACTCTTGGGGGGTAGGGATAGTCAGCCCCAGCATTTT.

The chain recombines TRBV6-5 with TRBJ1-1; D might be TRBD1 (5 bases). V dropped 0 bases and J dropped 5 bases, with 13 bases sitting between them. CDR3 size: 15 residues. Germline CDR1 reads MNHEY; CDR2 reads SVGAGI. CDR3 sequence reads: CASSYSTQGETEAFF. CDR3 bases: TGTGCCAGCAGTTACTCGACGCAGGGTGAAACTGAAGCTTTCTTT.

This chain joins TRBV6-5 and TRBJ1-3; TRBD1 is a possible D gene (5 bases). In germline, CDR1 is MNHEY, CDR2 SVGAGI. The CDR3 loop spans 13 amino acids. The V end was cut by 6 bases, the J end by 2 bases, with 8 bases between. This CDR3 is CASSLGAGNTIYF. The CDR3 DNA sequence: TGTGCCAGCAGCTTAGGGGCTGGAAACACCATATATTTT.

Concerning this clone itself: The junction differs from germline at one of its ends, possibly a read error. V is TRBV7-2 and J is TRBJ2-1, with D maybe TRBD2 (6 bases). From germline, CDR1 is SGHTA and CDR2 FQGNSA. There are 17 residues in the CDR3. The CDR3 DNA reads as TGTGTCAGCAGCCAATACTCGGGGGACCTAAATTACAATGAGCAGTTCTTC. Encoded protein: CVSSQYSGDLNYNEQFF.

The chain uses TRBV7-8 and TRBJ1-2; TRBD1 might be the D (5 bases). Between the trimmed V and J ends, which lost 5 bases and 4 bases, there was a span of 14 bases. This CDR3 comprises 14 residues. Germline CDR1 reads SGHVS; CDR2 reads FQNEAQ. CDR3 in amino acids: CASSTGPSLYGYTF. The CDR3 DNA sequence: TGTGCCAGCAGCACAGGACCGTCTCTCTATGGCTACACCTTC.

This chain uses TRBV6-1 with TRBJ2-1, with TRBD2 as a possible D gene (6 bases). The CDR3 extends over 15 amino acids. CDR1 MNHNS and CDR2 SASEGT come from the germline V gene. V shed 5 bases and J shed 2 bases, with 13 bases lying between them. This CDR3 reads CASSPSSEAYNEQFF. As DNA, the CDR3 is TGTGCCAGCAGTCCTTCTAGCGAGGCCTACAATGAGCAGTTCTTC.

The chain has TRBV2 and TRBJ2-1; tentatively, D is TRBD2 (5 bases). Germline V gives CDR1 SNHLY, CDR2 FYNNEI. Trimming left V 5 bases short and J 9 bases short, with 14 bases between. CDR3 size: 13 residues. The CDR3 DNA reads TGTGCCAGCAGTAAGGACCGCGCGGGTGAGCAGTTCTTC. Amino acids: CASSKDRAGEQFF.

The V call is TRBV4-3, the J call TRBJ2-1, with 8 bases fitting TRBD1. The germline CDR1 and CDR2 sequences are LGHNA and YSLEER. V shed 4 bases, J shed 1 base, and the junction held 6 bases outside the gene matches. The CDR3 sequence is 16 residues long. CDR3 nucleotides: TGCGCCAGCAGCCCCGGGACAGGTCGTTCCTACAATGAGCAGTTCTTC. Translation: CASSPGTGRSYNEQFF.

CDR3 amino acids: CASSSRGQGSREQYF. The DNA for the CDR3 is TGTGCCAGCAGTTCTCGGGGACAGGGATCCAGGGAGCAGTACTTC. The gene calls are TRBV2 and TRBJ2-7, with TRBD1 identical over 9 bases. The CDR3 consists of 15 residues. Germline CDR1 reads SNHLY; CDR2 reads FYNNEI. Losses at the gene ends were 5 bases for V and 7 bases for J; bases not matched to a gene: 12.

In this sample, this clone turned up once. V gene TRBV12-5 combines with J gene TRBJ2-7; weak D call: TRBD2 (6 bases). The CDR3 is 18 amino acids. The germline V and J ends were trimmed by 1 base and 0 bases, with 19 bases remaining between them. Per the germline V gene, CDR1 is LGHNT and CDR2 is FRNRAP. The CDR3, as DNA: TGTGCTAGTGGTTTGGACATGTGGAATAGCGGTATCTCCTACGAGCAGTACTTC. This sequence encodes CASGLDMWNSGISYEQYF.

The chain recombines TRBV10-3 with TRBJ2-5; D may be TRBD2 (5 bases). Trimming took 7 bases from V and 4 from J, leaving 13 bases between them. The CDR3 is 13 residues long. Germline V gives CDR1 ENHRY, CDR2 SYGVKD. CDR3 nucleotides: TGTGCCATCAAGTTATCGGCGGGAGAGACCCAGTACTTC. Amino acids: CAIKLSAGETQYF.